The 27 T cell receptor beta chains reported below all come from one sample, sequenced in a study of Ad26.COV2.S vaccination and SARS-CoV-2 variants. The treatment here: approximately 18 received Ad26.COV2.S at low or high dose, single or two shots; about 5 received placebo; per-sample allocation not given. Day 63 after the first vaccine or placebo injection was the time point for sampling. Sequenced by immunoSEQ multiplex PCR; TCRdb stores in-frame clones only, minus some. The data hold about 440,000 clones, with about 90% observed a single time. Sample: peripheral blood, taken in a trial of Ad26.COV2.S vaccine versus placebo. Every receptor here comes from a person aged 18-65 years who received the Ad26.COV2.S COVID-19 vaccine or a placebo.

This chain uses TRBV5-6 with TRBJ2-7; D unclear. Germline CDR1 is SGHDT and CDR2 is YYEEEE. CDR3 length equals 13 residues. Trimming removed 7 bases from V and 0 bases from J, with 11 bases in between. The CDR3, as DNA: TGTGCCAGCCATAGGACCGACTCCTACGAGCAGTACTTC. It encodes CASHRTDSYEQYF.

The V gene is TRBV6-5, the J gene TRBJ1-4; a possible D gene is TRBD1 (6 bases). The CDR3 consists of 14 residues. Germline V gene data show CDR1 as MNHEY and CDR2 as SVGAGI. V gave up 6 bases and J gave up 4 bases, with 12 bases separating them. DNA of the CDR3: TGTGCCAGCAGGAAGCAGGGGTTTAATGAAAAACTGTTTTTT. As protein: CASRKQGFNEKLFF.

The CDR3 DNA is TGTGCCAGCTCACCGCTACAGGGTACGAACACCGGGGAGCTGTTTTTT. Translation gives CASSPLQGTNTGELFF. The chain recombines TRBV18 with TRBJ2-2, with D possibly matching TRBD1 (6 bases). The V gene lost 3 bases and the J gene lost 0 bases, with 11 bases spanning the gap. The CDR3 covers 16 residues. Germline V gives CDR1 KGHSH, CDR2 LQKENI.

V gene TRBV28 combines with J gene TRBJ2-1, with D possibly being TRBD2 (5 bases). The V gene's germline CDR1 is MDHEN and CDR2 SYDVKM. Trimming shortened V by 7 bases and J by 7 bases, and 14 bases separated the two germline ends. CDR3 length: 13 amino acids. The CDR3 sequence is CASNPADRNEQFF. CDR3 bases: TGTGCCAGCAATCCAGCGGACCGAAATGAGCAGTTCTTC. Full variable domain (outside the CDR3, taken from reference TRBV28 and TRBJ2-1): DVKVTQSSRYLVKRTGEKVFLECVQDMDHENMFWYRQDPGLGLRLIYFSYDVKMKEKGDIPEGYSVSREKKERFSLILESASTNQTSMYLCASNPADRNEQFFGPGTRLTVL.

This clone appeared a few times. The same CDR3 is also encoded by other DNA sequences in this sample. The chain recombines TRBV9 with TRBJ1-1; TRBD1 aligns across 7 bases. Germline V CDR1 and CDR2: SGDLS, YYNGEE. This CDR3 has 15 residues. The trim removed 0 bases at V and 2 bases at J, leaving 4 bases unmatched. DNA of the CDR3: TGTGCCAGCAGCGTAGGGGGACAGCTCAACACTGAAGCTTTCTTT. Encoded protein: CASSVGGQLNTEAFF.

The chain joins TRBV29-1 to TRBJ2-1, with D perhaps matching TRBD2 (5 bases). The CDR3 runs 16 residues. From germline, CDR1 is SQVTM and CDR2 ANQGSEA. The V gene lost 6 bases and the J gene lost 1 base, with 19 bases spanning the gap. CDR3 nucleotide sequence: TGCAGCGTCAAGGGTAGGAGTGCGGGTTCCTACAATGAGCAGTTCTTC. Its translation is CSVKGRSAGSYNEQFF.

This clone showed up just a few times. The chain uses TRBV27 and TRBJ2-7; D gene ambiguous. The CDR3 runs to 13 residues. Germline CDR1 and CDR2: MNHEY and SMNVEV (reference sequence). With 5 bases removed from V and 3 bases from J, the gap between germline ends came to 11 bases. The CDR3 DNA reads TGTGCCAGCAGTAGCGACATCCACTACGAGCAGTACTTC. Residues: CASSSDIHYEQYF.

The rearrangement links TRBV6-4 to TRBJ1-1, with D hard to call. The CDR3 spans 12 residues. V lost 2 bases and J lost 8, with 9 bases in between. The germline CDR1 and CDR2 sequences are MRHNA and SNTAGT. CDR3 DNA: TGTGCCAGCAGTGACGGGGTGTCCGAAGCTTTCTTT. It specifies CASSDGVSEAFF.

V gene TRBV9 combines with J gene TRBJ2-1, with 7 bases fitting TRBD2. Trimming took 3 bases from V and 9 from J; bases not matched to a gene: 9. This CDR3 has 14 residues. Looked up from germline, CDR1 is SGDLS and CDR2 is YYNGEE. The CDR3 sequence is CASSGTGTTFEQFF. The CDR3 nucleotides are TGTGCCAGCAGCGGGACGGGGACTACATTTGAGCAGTTCTTC.

V usage is TRBV5-1 and J usage is TRBJ1-5; D is possibly TRBD1 (5 bases). The CDR3 sequence is 13 residues long. Trimming took 4 bases from V and 6 from J, leaving 11 bases between them. The V gene's germline CDR1 is SGHRS and CDR2 YFSETQ. The CDR3 DNA reads TGCGCCAGCAGCCTCGGGGACGGTCAGCCCCAGCATTTT. This encodes CASSLGDGQPQHF.

J is TRBJ2-2 and V is TRBV6-6; D is ambiguous. CDR1 is MNHNY and CDR2 is SVGAGI in the germline V gene (reference sequence). CDR3 length: 14 amino acids. V shed 6 bases and J shed 1 base, with 9 bases lying between them. Written as DNA, the CDR3 is TGTGCCAGCAGGTCGACACGGAACACCGGGGAGCTGTTTTTT. Translation: CASRSTRNTGELFF.

V usage is TRBV2 and J usage is TRBJ1-5; D might be TRBD1 (6 bases). V lost 4 bases and J lost 7, with 11 bases in between. CDR3 length: 13 amino acids. Germline V gene lookup returns CDR1 SNHLY and CDR2 FYNNEI. This CDR3 reads CASSGGRDQPQHF. The CDR3 DNA is TGTGCCAGCAGTGGGGGGCGAGACCAGCCCCAGCATTTT.

This rearrangement joins TRBV3-1 (or the pseudogene TRBV3-2) to TRBJ1-3; D is undetermined. CDR3 size: 13 residues. The germline V gene has CDR1 LGHDT and CDR2 YNNKEL (reference sequence). V was clipped by 1 base and J by 3 bases, with 4 bases between them. The CDR3 spells CASSQGYGNTIYF. The CDR3 bases are TGTGCCAGCAGCCAAGGGTATGGAAACACCATATATTTT.

The rearrangement links TRBV7-9 to TRBJ1-1; 11 bases agree with TRBD1. The junction had 5 bases not matched to a gene; V was cut back by 7 bases and J by 4 bases. This CDR3 is built from 14 residues. CDR1 and CDR2 from the germline V gene are SEHNR and FQNEAQ (reference sequence). The CDR3 region is CASTRTGGTTEAFF. The DNA for the CDR3 is TGTGCCAGCACTCGGACAGGGGGCACCACTGAAGCTTTCTTT.

This chain uses TRBV7-9 with TRBJ1-3, with TRBD1 identical over 8 bases. With V trimmed by 5 bases and J by 3 bases, 9 bases remained unmatched. The CDR3 loop spans 16 amino acids. CDR1 and CDR2 (germline): SEHNR, FQNEAQ (reference sequence). CDR3 coding DNA: TGTGCCAGCAGCCGACGGACAGGGCGGAATGGAAACACCATATATTTT. Translating it yields CASSRRTGRNGNTIYF.

The chain joins TRBV5-1 to TRBJ1-6; D perhaps matches TRBD1 (5 bases). The germline V gene has CDR1 SGHRS and CDR2 YFSETQ. Trimming took off 0 bases at V and 6 bases at J, with 10 bases between the two ends. The CDR3 has 15 residues. The CDR3 loop reads CASSLAAGTNSPLHF. CDR3 DNA: TGCGCCAGCAGCTTGGCCGCAGGGACTAATTCACCCCTCCACTTT.

The chain combines TRBV21-1 with TRBJ2-7; the table calls TRBD2, which could not be checked here. TRBV21-1 is termed a pseudogene. This CDR3 contains 15 residues. The chain's CDR3 is CASSIRTSGPYEQYF. CDR3 sequence (DNA): TGTGCCAGCAGCATCCGGACTAGCGGGCCCTACGAGCAGTACTTC.

This clone appeared many times. The genes are TRBV15 and TRBJ2-5; 8 bases line up with TRBD2. The length of the CDR3 is 14 residues. V gave up 3 bases and J gave up 1 base; unmatched junction bases: 1. Germline CDR1 and CDR2: LNHNV and YYDKDF (reference sequence). The CDR3 spells CATSSGGAQETQYF. Here the CDR3 DNA reads TGTGCCACCAGCAGCGGGGGGGCCCAAGAGACCCAGTACTTC.

The genes are TRBV4-1 and TRBJ2-7, with D possibly matching TRBD1 (6 bases). Trimming stripped 0 bases from V and 2 bases from J, with 20 bases between. The germline V gene has CDR1 MGHRA and CDR2 YSYEKL. The CDR3 is 18 residues long. CDR3 DNA sequence: TGCGCCAGCAGCCAAGAAAGACTAAATGGAGACAGGACCTACGAGCAGTACTTC. Translated, it gives CASSQERLNGDRTYEQYF.

The V and J genes are TRBV27 and TRBJ2-7, with 12 positions matching TRBD2. Trimming at V came to 3 bases and at J to 3 bases, leaving 15 bases not matched to a gene. The CDR3 has 19 amino acids. Germline assignment: CDR1 MNHEY and CDR2 SMNVEV (reference sequence). CDR3 in amino acids: CASSFIPMELAGGGYEQYF. The DNA of the CDR3 is TGTGCCAGCAGTTTCATCCCCATGGAGCTAGCGGGAGGGGGCTACGAGCAGTACTTC.

The gene calls are TRBV27 and TRBJ1-1; D gene uncertain. This CDR3 has 13 amino acids. Trimming took off 3 bases at V and 1 base at J, with 6 bases between the two ends. The germline gives CDR1 MNHEY, CDR2 SMNVEV (reference sequence). CDR3 protein: CASSFSSNTEAFF. As DNA, the CDR3 is TGTGCCAGCAGTTTTTCATCGAACACTGAAGCTTTCTTT.

The chain combines TRBV11-2 with TRBJ1-2; D is unclear. The CDR3 runs to 17 residues. The V end was cut by 2 bases, the J end by 4 bases, with 20 bases between. CDR1 is SGHAT, CDR2 FQNNGV, per germline. The CDR3 nucleotides are TGTGCCAGCAGCTTAAGAGTTGACGACACTAGCTTCTATGGCTACACCTTC. It yields the protein CASSLRVDDTSFYGYTF.

CDR3 nucleotide sequence: TGTGCCAGCAGCCCAGGACAGAGCTCTGGAAACACCATATATTTT. Residues: CASSPGQSSGNTIYF. V and J are TRBV5-8 and TRBJ1-3; D perhaps matches TRBD1 (6 bases). CDR3 size: 15 residues. Between the trimmed V and J ends, which lost 4 bases and 0 bases, there was a span of 11 bases. Per germline, CDR1 SGHTS and CDR2 YDEGEE.

The chain is built from TRBV3-1 (or the pseudogene TRBV3-2) and TRBJ1-5, with D perhaps TRBD1 (5 bases). V was cut by 4 bases and J by 7 bases, with 8 bases left in between. Germline values: CDR1 LGHDT, CDR2 YNNKEL (reference sequence). The CDR3 length is 12 residues. CDR3: CASSLGAQPQHF. For the CDR3, the DNA is TGTGCCAGCAGCCTAGGGGCGCAGCCCCAGCATTTT.

The V call is TRBV19, the J call TRBJ2-2, with D unclear. The CDR3 has 13 amino acids. The germline gives CDR1 LNHDA, CDR2 SQIVND (reference sequence). Trimming stripped 1 base from V and 7 bases from J, with 7 bases between. The DNA for the CDR3 is TGTGCCAGTAGTATAGCCCCTCGCGGGGAGCTGTTTTTT. Translation: CASSIAPRGELFF.

For the CDR3, the DNA is TGTGCCAGCAGTACCATGTGGGGAACTACCGGGGAGCTGTTTTTT. Protein sequence: CASSTMWGTTGELFF. The chain combines TRBV27 with TRBJ2-2; D remains ambiguous. This CDR3 is 15 amino acids long. Germline V gene data show CDR1 as MNHEY and CDR2 as SMNVEV (reference sequence). Trimming took 5 bases from V and 5 from J, leaving 15 bases between them.

The chain carries TRBV7-9 and TRBJ2-1; TRBD2 agrees at 8 bases. J lost 0 bases, V lost 0 bases, and 4 bases had no gene match. Germline V CDR1 and CDR2: SEHNR, FQNEAQ (reference sequence). There are 17 residues in the CDR3. The CDR3 DNA follows: TGTGCCAGCAGCTTAGCGCTTAGCGGGACCTCCTACAATGAGCAGTTCTTC. Its translation is CASSLALSGTSYNEQFF.